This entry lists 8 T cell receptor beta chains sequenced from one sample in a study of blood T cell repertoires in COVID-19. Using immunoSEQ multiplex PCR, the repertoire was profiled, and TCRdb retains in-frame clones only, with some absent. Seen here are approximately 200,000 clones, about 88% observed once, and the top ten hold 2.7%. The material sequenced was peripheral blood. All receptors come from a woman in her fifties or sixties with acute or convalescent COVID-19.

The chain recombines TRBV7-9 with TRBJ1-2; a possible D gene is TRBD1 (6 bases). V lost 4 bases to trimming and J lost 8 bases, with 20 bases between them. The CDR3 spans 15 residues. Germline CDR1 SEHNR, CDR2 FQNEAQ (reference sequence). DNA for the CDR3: TGTGCCAGCAGCTCCCTTGGGGGCAGCAGTGCGGGCTACACCTTC. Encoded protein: CASSSLGGSSAGYTF. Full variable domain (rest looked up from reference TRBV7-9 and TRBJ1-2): DTGVSQNPRHKITKRGQNVTFRCDPISEHNRLYWYRQTLGQGPEFLTYFQNEAQLEKSRLLSDRFSAERPKGSFSTLEIQRTEQGDSAMYLCASSSLGGSSAGYTFGSGTRLTVV.

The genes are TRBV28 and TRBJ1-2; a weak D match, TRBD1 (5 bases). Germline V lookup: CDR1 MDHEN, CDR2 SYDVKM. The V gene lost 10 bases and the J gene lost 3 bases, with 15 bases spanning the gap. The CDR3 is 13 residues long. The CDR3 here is CATSGGVYYGYTF. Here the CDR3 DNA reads TGTGCCACCAGCGGAGGGGTCTACTATGGCTACACCTTC.

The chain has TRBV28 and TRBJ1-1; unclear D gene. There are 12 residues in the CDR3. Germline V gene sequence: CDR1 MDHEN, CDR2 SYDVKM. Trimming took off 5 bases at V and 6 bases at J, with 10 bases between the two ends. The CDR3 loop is CASSVTVPEAFF. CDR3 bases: TGTGCCAGCAGTGTCACGGTCCCTGAAGCTTTCTTT.

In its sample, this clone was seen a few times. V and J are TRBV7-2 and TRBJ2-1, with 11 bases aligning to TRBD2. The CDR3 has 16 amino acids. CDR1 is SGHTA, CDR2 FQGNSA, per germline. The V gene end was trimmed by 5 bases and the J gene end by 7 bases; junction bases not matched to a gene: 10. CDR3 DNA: TGTGCCAGCAGCACTTCTAGCGGGAGGCCCGCTAATGAGCAGTTCTTC. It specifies CASSTSSGRPANEQFF.

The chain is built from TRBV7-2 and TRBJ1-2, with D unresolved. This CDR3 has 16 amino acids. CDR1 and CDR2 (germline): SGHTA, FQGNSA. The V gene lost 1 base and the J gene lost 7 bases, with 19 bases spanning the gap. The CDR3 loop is CASSLEAAGQAGGYTF. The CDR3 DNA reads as TGTGCCAGCAGCTTAGAGGCAGCCGGGCAGGCGGGTGGCTACACCTTC.

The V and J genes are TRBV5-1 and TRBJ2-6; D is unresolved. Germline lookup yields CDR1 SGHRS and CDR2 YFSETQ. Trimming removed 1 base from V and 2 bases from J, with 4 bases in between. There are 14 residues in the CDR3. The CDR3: CASSLFAGANVLTF. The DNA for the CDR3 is TGCGCCAGCAGCTTGTTCGCTGGGGCCAACGTCCTGACTTTC.

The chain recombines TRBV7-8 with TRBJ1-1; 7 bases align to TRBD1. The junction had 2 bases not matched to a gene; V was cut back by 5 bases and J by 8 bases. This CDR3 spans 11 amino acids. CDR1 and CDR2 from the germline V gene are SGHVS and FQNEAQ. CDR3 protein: CASSLDREAFF. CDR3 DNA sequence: TGTGCCAGCAGCCTGGACAGGGAAGCTTTCTTT.

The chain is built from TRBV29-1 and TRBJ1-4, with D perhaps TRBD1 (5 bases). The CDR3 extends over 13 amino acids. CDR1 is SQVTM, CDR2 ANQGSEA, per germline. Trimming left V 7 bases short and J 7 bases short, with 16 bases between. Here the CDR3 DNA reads TGCAGCGCCATGCAGGGTTGGGGTGAAAAACTGTTTTTT. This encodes CSAMQGWGEKLFF.